The rows below give T cell receptor beta chains drawn from one sample of a study of blood T cell repertoires in COVID-19. Sequencing used immunoSEQ multiplex PCR; TCRdb keeps in-frame clones, though not all of them. The sample shows 300,000 to 500,000 clones, around 90% of them seen only once. The sample comprised PBMCs or T cells enriched from blood (not recorded which). Receptor source: a woman between 40 and 55 years old with acute COVID-19. The CDR3 runs from the conserved cysteine through the conserved F or W. The D gene is left open where the match is weak. The listing skips clone size in some rows; elsewhere it reads once, few, many or a size class.

D gene	V gene	clone size	J gene	CDR3 DNA	CDR3 protein
-	TRBV6-5	-	TRBJ1-2	TGTGCCAGCAAAGACACTAACTATGGCTACACCTTC	CASKDTNYGYTF
-	TRBV12-3/TRBV12-4	once	TRBJ2-1	TGTGCCAGCAGTTTAGCGGCGGGTAGGCAGTTCTTC	CASSLAAGRQFF
-	TRBV5-1	-	TRBJ1-4	TGCGCCAGCAGCCCCAGGGTGGCATCAGGAGAAAAACTGTTTTTT	CASSPRVASGEKLFF
-	TRBV4-1	-	TRBJ2-7	TGCGCCAGCAGCCAAGGTCTCAGGGGGGCAGGCGAGCAGTACTTC	CASSQGLRGAGEQYF
TRBD1	TRBV12-3/TRBV12-4	-	TRBJ1-4	TGTGCCAGCAGTCCAGGGACAGGTGAAAAACTGTTTTTT	CASSPGTGEKLFF
-	TRBV6-6	-	TRBJ1-1	TGTGCCAGCAGTTGGGACAATCCCGGGCACACTGAAGCTTTCTTT	CASSWDNPGHTEAFF
-	TRBV5-6	-	TRBJ1-2	TGTGCCAGCAGCCCCGTTGGGCAGGGTTCGTCCGGCTACACCTTC	CASSPVGQGSSGYTF
-	TRBV6-5	-	TRBJ1-1	TGTGCCAGCCACAATGACGGGGGGGATAACACTGAAGCTTTCTTT	CASHNDGGDNTEAFF
TRBD2	TRBV6-5	-	TRBJ2-2	TGTGCCAGCAATACGGGGGGGCCGGGAACCGGGGAGCTGTTTTTT	CASNTGGPGTGELFF
-	TRBV4-2	-	TRBJ2-7	TGTGCCAGCAGCCGGTTGATCACAGGGAGAATGTCCTACGAGCAGTACTTC	CASSRLITGRMSYEQYF
-	TRBV5-1	-	TRBJ1-6	TGCGCCAGCAGCTTAGACGGGGTGGTTAATTCACCCCTCCACTTT	CASSLDGVVNSPLHF
-	TRBV2	-	TRBJ1-1	TGTGCCAGCAACGATCAGGGTACTGAAGCTTTCTTT	CASNDQGTEAFF
TRBD1	TRBV7-8	-	TRBJ2-4	TGTGCCAGCAGCTTAGCAACAGGGGTTCTTCACATTCAGTACTTC	CASSLATGVLHIQYF
TRBD1	TRBV7-9	-	TRBJ1-2	TGTGCCAGCAGTCTAGGGGGCGCGGGTGATGGCTACACCTTC	CASSLGGAGDGYTF
-	TRBV7-9	-	TRBJ2-7	TGTGCCAGCAGCCCTCCGGGAGACTACGAGCAGTACTTC	CASSPPGDYEQYF
TRBD2	TRBV20-1	-	TRBJ2-5	TGCAGTGCTAGTAGCGGGGGGGCTAACGGAAAGACCCAGTACTTC	CSASSGGANGKTQYF
-	TRBV24-1	-	TRBJ1-2	TGTGCCACCAGTGATGGTAGGACAGCGGACACTCACTATGGCTACACCTTC	CATSDGRTADTHYGYTF
-	TRBV7-2	-	TRBJ2-3	TGTGCCAGCAGCTTAGAGGAGTCGACAGGCCCCGCCGGAGATACGCAGTATTTT	CASSLEESTGPAGDTQYF
TRBD1	TRBV19	few	TRBJ1-4	TGTGCCAGTAAAGAAAGGACAGGGGCCGCTGAAAAACTGTTTTTT	CASKERTGAAEKLFF
TRBD1	TRBV10-3	-	TRBJ1-5	TGTGCCATCAGCGGACAGGATAGCAATCAGCCCCAGCATTTT	CAISGQDSNQPQHF
-	TRBV19	-	TRBJ1-4	TGTGCCAGTAGTATGGGGGGAACTAATGAAAAACTGTTTTTT	CASSMGGTNEKLFF
TRBD1	TRBV25-1	-	TRBJ1-2	TGTGCCAGCAGTGAGGGACAGGGGGAACGAGGCTATGGCTACACCTTC	CASSEGQGERGYGYTF
-	TRBV27	-	TRBJ2-3	TGTGCCAGCAGAAGTAGCGTCGGAGATACGCAGTATTTT	CASRSSVGDTQYF
TRBD1	TRBV29-1	-	TRBJ1-3	TGCAGCGTTCCCCGGGACAGGGCCTACCGTGGAAACACCATATATTTT	CSVPRDRAYRGNTIYF
TRBD2	TRBV9	once	TRBJ2-1	TGTGCCAGCAGCGTAGGAGGAGCGGGGGGTATAGATGAGCAGTTCTTC	CASSVGGAGGIDEQFF
-	TRBV15	-	TRBJ1-3	TGTGCCACCAGCAGAGCGCCCTACAGGACTGGAAACACCATATATTTT	CATSRAPYRTGNTIYF
-	TRBV10-3	-	TRBJ2-3	TGTGCCATCAGTGAGTCGTGGGGGGCAGATACGCAGTATTTT	CAISESWGADTQYF
-	TRBV5-5	-	TRBJ2-7	TGTGCCAGCAGCTTGGCTCTCCCAGGTAGGTACGAGCAGTACTTC	CASSLALPGRYEQYF